The rows below give T cell receptor beta chains drawn from one sample of a study of tumor-infiltrating lymphocytes in primary liver carcinoma. TCRdb redid the calling of the multiplex PCR reads with MiXCR, one entry per CDR3 protein. The repertoire includes some 180,000 distinct CDR3 sequences, around four fifths of them detected once, and over 15% sits in the top ten. Material: tumor tissue from primary liver carcinoma. The receptors come from a man aged 35-49 years with primary liver carcinoma and hepatitis B virus infection. CDR3s include the opening cysteine and the closing phenylalanine or tryptophan. A D gene is named only where the DNA matches it firmly. A row's size may be missing; if present it is once, few, many or a size class.

clone size	D gene	V gene	J gene	CDR3 protein	CDR3 DNA
NA	NA	TRBV5-1	TRBJ2-3	CASSFGLGLRKTRDTQYF	TGCGCCAGCAGCTTCGGATTGGGCCTCCGCAAAACAAGAGATACGCAGTATTTT
once	NA	TRBV5-1	TRBJ2-7	CATSSAWGEQYF	TGTGCCACCAGTTCCGCCTGGGGGGAGCAGTACTTC
NA	NA	TRBV29-1	TRBJ2-7	CSILGRFDVPPSYEQYF	TGCAGCATTCTAGGGCGCTTCGACGTACCCCCCTCCTACGAGCAGTACTTC
NA	NA	TRBV4-3	TRBJ2-1	CVSSQFPPPADNEQFF	TGTGTCAGCAGCCAATTCCCCCCCCCGGCGGACAATGAACAGTTCTTC
NA	NA	TRBV11-2	TRBJ2-2	CISSTYSDTGELFF	TGTATCAGCAGCACATACTCGGACACCGGGGAGCTGTTTTTT
many	TRBD1	TRBV6-1	TRBJ1-1	CASRKGTVPMNTEAFF	TGTGCCAGCAGGAAAGGGACAGTCCCAATGAACACTGAAGCTTTCTTT
NA	NA	TRBV12-3/TRBV12-4	TRBJ2-1	CANSLGQNNKQIF	TGTGCCAACAGTTTAGGACAGAACAATAAGCAGATCTTC
NA	NA	TRBV7-8	TRBJ2-1	CVSSLGWGGAAGDEQFF	TGTGTCAGCAGCTTAGGGTGGGGCGGAGCCGCGGGCGATGAGCAGTTCTTC
NA	TRBD1	TRBV10-3	TRBJ2-3	CAISAGRGRIDTQYF	TGTGCCATCAGTGCTGGCAGGGGGCGCATTGATACGCAGTATTTT
many	TRBD2	TRBV5-1	TRBJ2-1	CASSLEGLAFSYNEQFF	TGCGCCAGCAGCTTGGAGGGACTAGCGTTCTCCTACAATGAGCAGTTCTTC
NA	NA	TRBV11-1	TRBJ1-3	CASNSTRDHGDTIYF	TGCGCCAGCAACTCGACCCGTGATCATGGAGACACCATATATTTT
many	NA	TRBV12-3/TRBV12-4	TRBJ2-7	CASSLVGRPFEQHF	TGTGCCAGCAGTTTAGTAGGCAGACCATTCGAGCAGCACTTC
NA	NA	TRBV4-1	TRBJ1-1	CASGQDPRVGEAFF	TGCGCCAGCGGCCAAGACCCGCGGGTGGGTGAAGCTTTCTTT
NA	TRBD2	TRBV11-2	TRBJ2-3	CTSSDSGRFTYTHYF	TGTACCAGCAGCGATAGCGGGAGATTTACATATACGCATTATTTT
NA	NA	TRBV11-1	TRBJ2-7	CACRGKRCYEQYF	TGTGCCTGTAGGGGGAAGCGATGCTACGAGCAGTACTTC
NA	NA	TRBV6-5	TRBJ1-2	CASRVGVNYGCAF	NA
NA	NA	TRBV11-2	TRBJ2-4	CAKTTSTVAKNIQYF	TGTGCCAAAACCACTTCGACGGTAGCCAAAAACATTCAGTACTTC
NA	TRBD2	TRBV12-3/TRBV12-4	TRBJ2-1	CASAGLAGHRGFF	TGTGCTAGCGCCGGACTAGCGGGCCACAGAGGGTTCTTC
few	NA	TRBV2	TRBJ1-2	CASSEARGTNYGYTF	TGTGCCAGCAGTGAAGCTAGGGGCACTAACTATGGCTACACCTTC
NA	TRBD1	TRBV9	TRBJ2-3	CASSTGTGGTDTQYF	TGTGCCAGCAGCACCGGGACAGGGGGAACAGATACGCAGTATTTT
few	NA	TRBV5-1	TRBJ2-5	CASSWYQETQYF	TGCGCCAGCAGCTGGTACCAAGAGACCCAGTACTTC
NA	NA	TRBV6-1	TRBJ2-1	CASIEVTHNEQLF	TGTGCCAGCATTGAAGTAACTCACAATGAGCAGCTCTTC
once	NA	TRBV4-2	TRBJ1-2	CASTQGARSPYGYTF	TGTGCCAGCACCCAAGGCGCCAGGAGTCCCTATGGCTACACCTTC
NA	TRBD2	TRBV5-4	TRBJ2-1	CARSPGDKAGAGRYEQFF	TGTGCCAGAAGCCCGGGGGACAAAGCGGGAGCGGGGCGCTATGAGCAGTTCTTC
NA	NA	TRBV11-1	TRBJ2-2	CASSYTGPFSGELLF	TGTGCCAGCAGTTATACAGGACCTTTCTCCGGGGAACTGTTGTTT
NA	TRBD2	TRBV7-8	TRBJ2-1	CANCIKTSGRSNEQFF	TGTGCCAACTGCATTAAGACTAGCGGGAGGTCCAATGAGCAGTTCTTC
NA	NA	TRBV4-3	TRBJ2-4	CSSSQDGILAKNIQYF	TGCTCCAGCAGCCAAGATGGCATCCTAGCCAAAAATATTCAGTACTTC
NA	NA	TRBV29-1	TRBJ1-1	CSVEHGWEMNTEAFF	TGCAGCGTTGAACACGGTTGGGAAATGAACACTGAAGCTTTCTTT
NA	NA	TRBV11-3	TRBJ1-1	CTSSNATGTEAFF	TGTACCAGTAGCAATGCCACGGGCACTGAAGCTTTCTTT
NA	NA	TRBV6-1	TRBJ2-2	CASSDDWAGDLFF	TGTGCCAGCAGTGATGACTGGGCCGGGGACCTGTTTTTT
NA	TRBD1	TRBV4-3	TRBJ2-7	CSSTQEVPGTGRYEQYF	TGCTCCAGCACCCAGGAAGTACCCGGGACAGGGCGGTACGAGCAGTACTTC
NA	NA	TRBV29-1	TRBJ2-4	CSVWDTLPKNIQYF	TGCAGCGTCTGGGACACCCTACCCAAAAACATTCAGTACTTC
NA	TRBD2	TRBV12-3/TRBV12-4	TRBJ2-5	CTSGLAGGQETQYF	TGTACCAGCGGATTAGCGGGGGGACAAGAGACCCAGTACTTC
NA	TRBD2	TRBV7-8	TRBJ2-7	CASSLKRGTTVTLELYF	TGTGCCAGCAGCCTGAAGCGAGGGACTACAGTTACCCTCGAGCTGTACTTC
NA	TRBD1	TRBV5-6	TRBJ2-5	CACSTGQGQETQYF	TGTGCCTGCAGTACAGGACAGGGGCAAGAGACCCAGTACTTC
NA	TRBD2	TRBV29-1	TRBJ2-1	CSGISGKVYEQFF	TGCAGCGGAATTAGCGGGAAGGTCTATGAGCAGTTCTTC
NA	TRBD1	TRBV6-5	TRBJ1-4	CASNPRGLTEKLFF	TGTGCCAGCAACCCCAGGGGGCTCACCGAAAAACTGTTTTTT
NA	NA	TRBV29-1	TRBJ1-1	CSVSPWGRAFF	TGCAGTGTTTCGCCCTGGGGCCGGGCTTTCTTT
NA	NA	TRBV5-4	TRBJ2-2	CASSRGLLTGELFF	TGTGCCAGCAGTAGGGGACTTTTAACCGGGGAGCTGTTTTTT
NA	NA	TRBV7-9	TRBJ2-5	CTSSFGNLQETQYF	TGTACCAGCAGCTTCGGGAACCTCCAAGAGACCCAGTACTTT
NA	NA	TRBV15	TRBJ2-1	CATSRRGTPNNEQFF	TGTGCCACCAGCAGACGTGGGACACCGAACAATGAGCAGTTCTTC
NA	TRBD2	TRBV11-1	TRBJ2-1	CASSLRGLVGVGDQFF	TGTGCCAGCAGCCTCCGGGGACTAGTGGGAGTCGGGGATCAGTTCTTC
many	NA	TRBV18	TRBJ2-1	CASSPFSGVSYNEQFF	TGTGCCAGCTCACCATTTAGCGGTGTATCCTACAATGAGCAGTTCTTC
NA	NA	TRBV11-2	TRBJ2-7	CANSLDAGAGEQYF	TGTGCCAACAGCTTAGACGCAGGGGCGGGCGAGCAGTACTTC
NA	NA	TRBV11-2	TRBJ2-3	CASSRRSTGNTHTQYF	TGTGCCAGCAGCAGAAGAAGTACAGGGAACACGCATACGCAGTATTTC
NA	TRBD1	TRBV11-1	TRBJ2-7	CVCRGKRSYDQYF	TGTGTCTGCAGGGGGAAGCGATCCTACGATCAGTACTTC
NA	TRBD1	TRBV5-4	TRBJ2-7	CVSSPIGTGINERYF	TGTGTCAGCAGCCCAATCGGGACAGGGATCAACGAGCGGTACTTC
NA	NA	TRBV11-3	TRBJ1-5	CVSSLDLGVPQPQHF	TGTGTGAGCAGCTTAGATCTGGGGGTGCCTCAGCCCCAGCATTTT
many	NA	TRBV7-8	TRBJ1-5	CASSMTAGNQPQHF	TGTGCCAGCAGTATGACAGCGGGAAATCAGCCCCAGCATTTT
NA	TRBD1	TRBV13	TRBJ1-6	CASISPGDRGNSPLHF	TGTGCCAGCATCTCACCCGGGGACAGAGGCAATTCACCCCTCCACTTT